The T cell receptor beta chain described here comes from a study of T cell repertoires in cytomegalovirus infection. Germline V lookup: CDR1 MNHNS, CDR2 SASEGT. The CDR3 is 12 amino acids. The V gene end was trimmed by 6 bases and the J gene end by 5 bases; junction bases not matched to a gene: 2. Overall study results and limits: It was HLA-C-restricted CMV-specific TCR beta clonotypes that dominated the response ex vivo.

TCRdb redid the calling of the reads with MiXCR, one entry per CDR3 protein. Seen here are a few hundred thousand distinct CDR3 sequences, roughly 46% observed once, and the top ten hold around two fifths. In the case of this clonotype: No antigen is known for it.

The V call is TRBV6-1, the J call TRBJ2-5; 8 bases are shared with TRBD2. The sequence derives from a human donor in good health (CMV status not recorded). Some clones in this sample may be carry-over from other donors' samples. The material sequenced was cultured PBMCs, taken from culture after CMV antigen stimulation. The CDR3 protein is CASRASGETQYF. As DNA, the CDR3 is TGTGCCAGCAGGGCTAGCGGGGAGACCCAGTACTTC.